This TCR beta chain was recorded in a study of human T cells and chemical hapten exposure. Broader study findings: Alopecia affected the donors, so their immune response may differ from healthy people's.

The time point was: pre-sensitization, week 0. Treatment noted: therapeutic diphenylcyclopropenone sensitization with weekly scalp DPC. TCRdb independently ran MiXCR on the RACE reads; one entry per CDR3 protein. The top ten hold 2% to 3% of the sample, which has over 300,000 distinct CDR3 sequences, more than 4.5% seen once. Germline V gene lookup returns CDR1 SQVTM and CDR2 ANQGSEA. V was clipped by 6 bases and J by 6 bases; unmatched bases: 9. The CDR3 covers 13 residues. On this clonotype: The antigen remains undetermined.

The chain combines TRBV29-1 with TRBJ2-7; TRBD1 agrees at 9 bases. This TCR derives from a woman aged 50 to 60 with alopecia areata. Some clones in this sample may be carry-over from other donors' samples. The sequencing used whole blood, collected in connection with sensitization to the hapten diphenylcyclopropenone (DPC). The CDR3 is CSVRGTGSGEQYF. The CDR3 DNA follows: TGCAGCGTGAGGGGGACAGGGTCAGGCGAGCAGTACTTC.